Below, 4 T cell receptor beta chains from the same sample are listed, as sequenced in a study of shared clonotypes between healthy human individuals. The assay was immunoSEQ multiplex PCR, and TCRdb's table has in-frame clones only and misses some. The sample yields a few hundred thousand clones, 60% to 70% seen once. Sequencing used memory CD4+ T cells sorted from blood. The subset: CD45RA-negative fraction. The receptor source for this set is a man under 40 in good health.

The chain employs TRBV29-1 and TRBJ2-1, with a possible D match to TRBD2 (6 bases). V lost 4 bases and J 3 bases, leaving 10 bases between the germline ends. The CDR3 contains 13 residues. CDR1 and CDR2 from the germline V gene are SQVTM and ANQGSEA. The CDR3 loop is CSVATSLYNEQFF. CDR3 nucleotides: TGCAGCGTTGCGACTAGTCTCTACAATGAGCAGTTCTTC.

A note on this clone: The sample contains more than one DNA sequence encoding this CDR3. The V gene is TRBV5-6, the J gene TRBJ2-5; 15 positions agree with TRBD2. The V gene end was trimmed by 4 bases and the J gene end by 5 bases; junction bases not matched to a gene: 3. The germline V gene has CDR1 SGHDT and CDR2 YYEEEE. This CDR3 contains 15 residues. The CDR3 region has the DNA TGTGCCAGCAGCCTCGGGACTAGCGGGAGGGAGACCCAGTACTTC. Translating it yields CASSLGTSGRETQYF.

The rearrangement uses TRBV29-1 and TRBJ1-4; the D gene is possibly TRBD1 (5 bases). This CDR3 contains 13 residues. Trimming took 7 bases from V and 8 from J, leaving 17 bases between them. In germline, CDR1 is SQVTM, CDR2 ANQGSEA. The CDR3 protein is CSAAKGVGEKLFF. The CDR3 DNA sequence: TGCAGCGCCGCGAAAGGGGTGGGCGAAAAACTGTTTTTT.

The gene calls are TRBV4-1 and TRBJ2-1; D remains ambiguous. V lost 0 bases and J lost 4, with 7 bases in between. Per the germline V gene, CDR1 is MGHRA and CDR2 is YSYEKL. The CDR3 is made up of 14 amino acids. CDR3 amino acids: CASSQDSVYNEQFF. CDR3 sequence (DNA): TGCGCCAGCAGCCAAGATTCGGTATACAATGAGCAGTTCTTC.